These 17 T cell receptor beta chains came from one sample sequenced in a study of breast tumors, draining lymph nodes, adjacent tissues. TCRdb fed the multiplex PCR reads into MiXCR, producing one record per CDR3 protein. This table has some 16,000 distinct CDR3 sequences, 52% appearing once. The sample consisted of tumor-adjacent breast tissue. These receptors all stem from a female donor with breast cancer. Some clones in this sample may be carry-over from other donors' samples.

V is TRBV12-3 or TRBV12-4 and J is TRBJ2-3; 7 bases match TRBD1. CDR3 length: 18 residues. Trimming cost V 6 bases and J 2 bases; bases outside gene matches: 17. As DNA, the CDR3 is TGTGCCAGCAGCCCCTCCTTGACAGGGAATTCACTCACAGATACGCAGTATTTT. Its protein is CASSPSLTGNSLTDTQYF.

This clonotype appeared a single time. This chain connects TRBV29-1 to TRBJ2-3; 10 positions agree with TRBD2. The CDR3 spans 14 residues. Trimming removed 4 bases from V and 4 bases from J; junction bases left unmatched: 5. Germline-derived CDR1 and CDR2 are SQVTM and ANQGSEA. CDR3 in amino acids: CSVGVSGGSDTQYF. The CDR3 coding sequence is TGCAGCGTTGGTGTTAGCGGGGGGTCAGATACGCAGTATTTT.

The rearrangement uses TRBV28 and TRBJ1-5, with D unresolved. V was cut by 6 bases and J by 9 bases, with 9 bases left in between. CDR1 MDHEN and CDR2 SYDVKM come from the germline V gene. The CDR3 is 11 amino acids. CDR3 DNA sequence: TGTGCCAGCAGCGAAATTTGGCCCCAGCATTTT. It is translated as CASSEIWPQHF. Filled out from reference TRBV28 and TRBJ1-5, the complete variable domain reads DVKVTQSSRYLVKRTGEKVFLECVQDMDHENMFWYRQDPGLGLRLIYFSYDVKMKEKGDIPEGYSVSREKKERFSLILESASTNQTSMYLCASSEIWPQHFGDGTRLSIL.

In its sample, this clonotype ranks as medium-sized. This rearrangement joins TRBV20-1 to TRBJ2-7, with 8 bases fitting TRBD2. The CDR3 has 14 amino acids. The germline V gene encodes CDR1 DFQATT and CDR2 SNEGSKA (reference sequence). The CDR3 here is CSLLRGGSSYEQYF. The CDR3, as DNA: TGCAGCCTCCTTCGGGGGGGAAGCTCCTACGAGCAGTACTTC.

By share, this clonotype ranks as medium-sized. The genes are TRBV7-6 and TRBJ2-3; no clear D gene. The CDR3 has 14 amino acids. The germline V and J ends were trimmed by 5 bases and 3 bases, with 12 bases remaining between them. The V gene's germline CDR1 is SGHVS and CDR2 FNYEAQ. The CDR3 sequence is CASSLVRTTDTQYF. Here the CDR3 DNA reads TGTGCCAGCAGCCTAGTAAGGACGACAGATACGCAGTATTTT.

This chain connects TRBV9 to TRBJ2-2; tentative D call: TRBD2 (5 bases). This CDR3 has 18 residues. Deletions cut 3 bases from V and 5 bases from J, with 23 bases between. CDR1 and CDR2 (germline): SGDLS, YYNGEE. The CDR3 is CASSGRTRSRRDTGELFF. The CDR3 nucleotides read TGTGCCAGCAGCGGTCGGACTCGTAGTAGAAGAGATACCGGGGAGCTGTTTTTT.

This clonotype was counted ten times or more. The CDR3 here is CASSIRDTGGGNQPQHF. The CDR3 coding sequence is TGTGCCAGTAGTATTCGGGATACAGGGGGCGGCAATCAGCCCCAGCATTTT. This rearrangement joins TRBV19 to TRBJ1-5; TRBD1 matches at 9 bases. Germline V gene lookup returns CDR1 LNHDA and CDR2 SQIVND (reference sequence). The CDR3 spans 17 residues. V lost 3 bases and J lost 2; bases outside the gene matches: 8.

V is TRBV12-3 or TRBV12-4 and J is TRBJ2-3, with 14 bases lining up with TRBD2. The CDR3 spans 16 residues. V dropped 5 bases and J dropped 6; count of bases not matched to a gene: 7. DNA of the CDR3: TGTGCCAGCAGTCCCGGGACTAGCGGGAGATCTGATACGCAGTATTTT. Translated, it gives CASSPGTSGRSDTQYF.

This chain uses TRBV4-2 with TRBJ2-5; 14 bases align to TRBD2. The V gene end was trimmed by 5 bases and the J gene end by 3 bases; junction bases not matched to a gene: 5. Germline loops: CDR1 LGHNA, CDR2 YNFKEQ. This CDR3 spans 16 amino acids. CDR3 in amino acids: CASSSRLAGGKETQYF. CDR3 in DNA: TGTGCCAGCAGCTCCCGACTAGCGGGAGGGAAAGAGACCCAGTACTTC.

This clonotype was recorded at least ten times. The J gene is TRBJ1-2, the V gene TRBV30, with unresolved D. The CDR3 runs 13 residues. Germline V gene data show CDR1 as GTSNPN and CDR2 as SVGIG (reference sequence). V lost 3 bases, J lost 2 bases, and 10 bases lay in between. CDR3 nucleotide sequence: TGTGCCTGGAGCCAAGACCTCAACTATGGCTACACCTTC. Amino acids: CAWSQDLNYGYTF.

The chain combines TRBV9 with TRBJ2-1, with D maybe TRBD1 (7 bases). V was trimmed by 5 bases and J by 7 bases, leaving 16 bases between them. Germline-derived CDR1 and CDR2 are SGDLS and YYNGEE. The CDR3 consists of 14 residues. CDR3 amino acids: CASSDVTGRNEQFF. The CDR3 DNA sequence: TGTGCCAGCAGTGATGTGACAGGGAGGAATGAGCAGTTCTTC.

V and J are TRBV11-3 and TRBJ2-7; 10 bases are shared with TRBD1. Germline values: CDR1 SGHNT, CDR2 YENEEA. The CDR3 totals 17 residues. V lost 5 bases to trimming and J lost 3 bases; unmatched junction nucleotides: 13. In nucleotides, the CDR3 is TGTGCCAGCAGCCTCGGGACGGGACAGGGGCCGATCTACGAGCAGTACTTC. It codes for CASSLGTGQGPIYEQYF.

This clonotype is deemed large. V gene TRBV24-1 combines with J gene TRBJ2-5; no reliable D call. The CDR3 is made up of 14 amino acids. Per germline, CDR1 KGHDR and CDR2 SFDVKD. V lost 3 bases, J lost 7 bases, and 14 bases lay in between. This chain's CDR3 is CATSDRSDSWTQYF. In DNA form, the CDR3 reads TGTGCCACCAGTGATCGGAGTGATTCGTGGACCCAGTACTTC.

This clonotype was seen at least ten times. The rearrangement joins TRBV20-1 to TRBJ2-1; TRBD2 agrees at 9 bases. V lost 2 bases, J lost 7 bases, and 3 bases stayed unmatched. The CDR3 extends over 13 amino acids. The germline V gene has CDR1 DFQATT and CDR2 SNEGSKA (reference sequence). CDR3 protein: CSARSSGRNEQFF. CDR3 bases: TGCAGTGCTAGATCCAGCGGGAGGAATGAGCAGTTCTTC.

This clonotype was observed at least ten times. V is TRBV9 and J is TRBJ2-1; tentatively, D is TRBD2 (7 bases). Germline V CDR1 and CDR2: SGDLS, YYNGEE. V was shortened by 4 bases and J by 7 bases, with 21 bases between the two germline ends. The CDR3 extends over 16 amino acids. DNA for the CDR3: TGTGCCAGCAGCTCAAAGAGGGGGGAGGGCCGAAATGAGCAGTTCTTC. It specifies CASSSKRGEGRNEQFF.

As to this clonotype: A junction end diverges from the germline sequence, so it may reflect a read error. The gene calls are TRBV7-9 and TRBJ1-5; D unclear. This CDR3 contains 15 residues. CDR1 and CDR2 (germline): SEHNR, FQNEAQ (reference sequence). CDR3 sequence reads: CASSPTGQLNQPQHF. Written as DNA, the CDR3 is TGCGCCAGCAGCCCGACGGGTCAGCTCAATCAGCCCCAGCATTTT. Based on the CDR3 plus reference TRBV7-9 and TRBJ1-5, the full variable domain is DTGVSQNPRHKITKRGQNVTFRCDPISEHNRLYWYRQTLGQGPEFLTYFQNEAQLEKSRLLSDRFSAERPKGSFSTLEIQRTEQGDSAMYLCASSPTGQLNQPQHFGDGTRLSIL.

The gene calls are TRBV5-6 and TRBJ2-1; D is unresolved. The V end was cut by 4 bases, the J end by 8 bases, with 13 bases between. From germline, CDR1 is SGHDT and CDR2 YYEEEE. CDR3 length equals 13 residues. The CDR3 sequence is CASSPGVSDEQFF. In DNA form, the CDR3 reads TGTGCCAGCAGCCCGGGCGTATCGGATGAGCAGTTCTTC.